This T cell receptor (beta chain) appears in the sequencing data of a study of breast tumors, draining lymph nodes, adjacent tissues (dated by TCRdb to 2016 to 2017). Regarding the research as a whole: Breast cancer patients provided tumor, adjacent nontumor tissue and axillary lymph nodes, and the study compared the TCR beta repertoires across these three sources. The study was designed to assess the relationships and possible T-cell exchange between tumor, surrounding tissue and draining lymph node repertoires in human breast cancer. The paper's findings and limits, for the study overall: The data were considered consistent with most tumor T cells being derived from the lymph node and subsequently expanding within tumor tissue. Tumors showed preferential V and J gene usage, and their T-cell repertoire diversity fell below that of lymph nodes yet above that of nontumor tissue. The study presented the conclusion that tumor T cells originate in lymph nodes as consistent with a hypothesis, not as something directly demonstrated. The similarity between tumor and nontumor tissue repertoires was significantly greater in luminal-like breast cancer than in basal-like breast cancer.

TCRdb shows the sequencer as Illumina HiSeq 2000. TCR beta chain libraries were generated by multiplex PCR amplification. High-throughput sequencing was used to analyze the amplified TCR beta chain products. Using fastp at Q25 and MiXCR, TCRdb reprocessed the public reads and kept productive beta chains. Rows with a matching CDR3 protein are joined into one entry that keeps the most common DNA and genes. The sample table shows approximately 47,000 distinct CDR3 sequences, and 23% are seen once. Together, the top ten hold about 7.8% of the sample. From the cysteine up to the phenylalanine, the CDR3 has a length of 14 residues. Here the CDR3 DNA is all that survives: 42 bases in frame from base 1. According to the germline V gene (reference sequence), CDR1 reads LNHDA and CDR2 reads SQIVND. Trimmed from V: 10 bases; trimmed from J: 2 bases; junction bases lacking a gene match: 9. This clonotype has only a few counts. The antigen this receptor binds is unknown. There are no base qualities to consult, and no much larger clone falls within one base.

The chain was built from TRBV19 and TRBJ2-3; 7 central bases correspond to TRBD2. The sequence came from a female donor with breast cancer. Some clones in this sample may be carry-over from other donors' samples. What was sequenced was breast tumor tissue. This receptor has the CDR3 CATMKRGNTDTQYF. The nucleotide sequence is TGTGCCACCATGAAGCGGGGTAACACAGATACGCAGTATTTT.